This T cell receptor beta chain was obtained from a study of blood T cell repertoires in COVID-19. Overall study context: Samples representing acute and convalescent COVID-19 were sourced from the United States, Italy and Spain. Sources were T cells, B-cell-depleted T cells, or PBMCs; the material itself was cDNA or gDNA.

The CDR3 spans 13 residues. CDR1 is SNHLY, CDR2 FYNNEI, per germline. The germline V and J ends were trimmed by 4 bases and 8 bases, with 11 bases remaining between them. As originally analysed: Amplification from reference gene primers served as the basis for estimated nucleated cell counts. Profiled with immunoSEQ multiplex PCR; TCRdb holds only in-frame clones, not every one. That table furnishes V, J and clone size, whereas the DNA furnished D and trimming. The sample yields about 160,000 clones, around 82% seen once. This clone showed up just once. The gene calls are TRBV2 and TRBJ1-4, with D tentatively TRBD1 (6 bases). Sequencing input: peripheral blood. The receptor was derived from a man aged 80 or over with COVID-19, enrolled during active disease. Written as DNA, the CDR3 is TGTGCCAGCAGTGCAGGGGTAGGAGAAAAACTGTTTTTT. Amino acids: CASSAGVGEKLFF.